Listed here is a single T cell receptor beta chain. The sample originates from a study of blood T cell repertoires in COVID-19. Under the authors' procedure: The assay estimated nucleated cells by amplifying reference gene primers. Profiling relied on immunoSEQ multiplex PCR, and the TCRdb table lists in-frame clones only, not all of them. V and J calls plus clone size are reproduced from that table; the DNA served to infer D and trimming. The sample shows about 54,000 clones, around nine tenths of them seen only once. The sequence was obtained from a man between 60 and 70 years old with active COVID-19. The specimen sequenced was peripheral blood.

The CDR3, as DNA: TGTGCCATCCTAGCGGGAGCCAAGAATGAGCAGTTCTTC. Encoded protein: CAILAGAKNEQFF. The J gene is TRBJ2-1, the V gene TRBV12-3 or TRBV12-4; 10 positions agree with TRBD2. J was trimmed by 7 bases and V by 10 bases; bases with no gene match: 7. The CDR3 totals 13 residues.